This TCR beta chain originates from a study of cytomegalovirus exposure and HLA in healthy donors. The V end lost 3 bases, the J end lost 4 bases, and 12 bases lay between the germline ends. The CDR3 contains 14 residues. The germline V gene has CDR1 MGHRA and CDR2 YSYEKL. Points from the study as a whole: Most subjects had HLA-A and HLA-B alleles reportedly predicted accurately by TCR beta sequences.

The donors (healthy individuals) were bone marrow donors. The PCR ran on 60 Vbeta and 13 Jbeta primers. The method was immunoSEQ multiplex PCR; TCRdb's version includes in-frame clones alone and lacks a portion of them. The repertoire holds over 70,000 clones, with around 70% as singletons. A word on this clone: Its cognate antigen is unknown.

The sequenced sample consisted of PBMCs. The sequence derives from a human donor in good health. The chain joins TRBV4-1 to TRBJ1-1, with D possibly TRBD1 on 5 matching bases. CDR3 DNA sequence: TGCGCCAGCAGCCATCCTGACAGAGGCACTGAAGCTTTCTTT. It codes for CASSHPDRGTEAFF.